This T cell receptor (beta chain) comes out of a study of blood T cell repertoires in COVID-19. In the source study's methods: Amplification of reference gene primers provided the estimated nucleated cell counts. The table came from immunoSEQ multiplex PCR; TCRdb's copy has only in-frame clones and leaves some out. V, J and clone size are those of that table, while D and trimming were read from the DNA. The sample shows more than 85,000 clones, almost 80% of them seen only once. Trimming took 5 bases from V and 7 from J; bases not matched to a gene: 10. The length of the CDR3 is 15 residues. Germline V gene lookup returns CDR1 MDHEN and CDR2 SYDVKM.

The specimen was peripheral blood. The rearrangement uses TRBV28 and TRBJ1-2, with TRBD1 matching 10 bases. The sequence derives from a man aged 55 to 70 with active or convalescent COVID-19. The chain's CDR3 is CASSLHPGTGAGYTF. Written as DNA, the CDR3 is TGTGCCAGCAGTCTACACCCAGGGACAGGGGCTGGCTACACCTTC.